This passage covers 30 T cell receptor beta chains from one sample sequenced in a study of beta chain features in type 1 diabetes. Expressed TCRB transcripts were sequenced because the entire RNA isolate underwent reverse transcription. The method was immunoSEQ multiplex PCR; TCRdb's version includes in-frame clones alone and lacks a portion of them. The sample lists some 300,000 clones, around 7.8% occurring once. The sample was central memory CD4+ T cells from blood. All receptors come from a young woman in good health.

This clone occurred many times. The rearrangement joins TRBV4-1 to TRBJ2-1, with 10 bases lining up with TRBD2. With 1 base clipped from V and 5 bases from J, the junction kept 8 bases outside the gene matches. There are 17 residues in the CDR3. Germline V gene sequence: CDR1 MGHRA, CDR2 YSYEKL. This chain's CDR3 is CASSQGSWLAGDNEQFF. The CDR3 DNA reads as TGCGCCAGCAGCCAAGGTTCATGGCTAGCGGGAGACAATGAGCAGTTCTTC.

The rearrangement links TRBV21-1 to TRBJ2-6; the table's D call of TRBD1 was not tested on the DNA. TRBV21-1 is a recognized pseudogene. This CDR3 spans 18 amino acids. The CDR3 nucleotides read TGTGCCAGCACCCTCCGTAAAGCAGGGGACTCTGGGGCCAACGTCCTGACTTTC. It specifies CASTLRKAGDSGANVLTF.

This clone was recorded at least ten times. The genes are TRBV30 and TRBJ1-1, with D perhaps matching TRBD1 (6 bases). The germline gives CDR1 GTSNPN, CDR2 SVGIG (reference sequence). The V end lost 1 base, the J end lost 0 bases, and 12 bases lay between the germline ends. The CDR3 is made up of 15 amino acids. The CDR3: CAWSEGTGMNTEAFF. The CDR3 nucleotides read TGTGCCTGGAGTGAAGGAACAGGGATGAACACTGAAGCTTTCTTT.

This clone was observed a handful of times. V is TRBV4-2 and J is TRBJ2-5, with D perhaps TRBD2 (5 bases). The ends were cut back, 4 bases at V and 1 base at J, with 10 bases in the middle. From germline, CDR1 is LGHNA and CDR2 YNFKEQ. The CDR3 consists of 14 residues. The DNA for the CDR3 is TGTGCCAGCAGCCCGTCCGCGGGCCAAGAGACCCAGTACTTC. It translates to CASSPSAGQETQYF.

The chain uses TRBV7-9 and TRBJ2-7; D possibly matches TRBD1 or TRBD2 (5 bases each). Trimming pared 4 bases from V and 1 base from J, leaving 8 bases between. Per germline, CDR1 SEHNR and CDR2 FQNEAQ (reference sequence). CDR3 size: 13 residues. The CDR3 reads CASSWDGSYEQYV. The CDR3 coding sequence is TGTGCCAGCAGCTGGGACGGATCCTACGAGCAGTACGTC.

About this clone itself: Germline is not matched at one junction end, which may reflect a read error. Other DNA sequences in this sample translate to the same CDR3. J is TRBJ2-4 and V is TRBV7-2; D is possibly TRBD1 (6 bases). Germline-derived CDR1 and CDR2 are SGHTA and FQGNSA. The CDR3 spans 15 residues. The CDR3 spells CASSPSSWTENIQYF. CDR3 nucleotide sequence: TGTGCCAGCAGCCCCAGCTCCTGGACAGAAAACATTCAGTACTTT.

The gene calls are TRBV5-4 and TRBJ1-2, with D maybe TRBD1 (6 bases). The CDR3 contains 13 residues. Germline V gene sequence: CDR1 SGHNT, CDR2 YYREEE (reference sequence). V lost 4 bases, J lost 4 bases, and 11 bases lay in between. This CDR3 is CASSETGSYGYTF. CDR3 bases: TGTGCCAGCAGCGAAACAGGGAGCTATGGCTACACCTTC.

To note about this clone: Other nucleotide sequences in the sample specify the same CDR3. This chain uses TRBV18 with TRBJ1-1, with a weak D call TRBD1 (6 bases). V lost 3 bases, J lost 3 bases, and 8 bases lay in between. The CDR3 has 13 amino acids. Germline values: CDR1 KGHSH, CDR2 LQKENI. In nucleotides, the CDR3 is TGTGCCAGCTCACCGGACAGTTACACTGAAGCTTTCTTT. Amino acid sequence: CASSPDSYTEAFF.

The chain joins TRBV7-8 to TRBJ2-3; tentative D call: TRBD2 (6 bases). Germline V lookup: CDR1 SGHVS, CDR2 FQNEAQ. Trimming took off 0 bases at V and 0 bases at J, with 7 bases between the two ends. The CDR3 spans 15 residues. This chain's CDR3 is CASSLAGGSTDTQYF. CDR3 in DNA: TGTGCCAGCAGCTTAGCGGGGGGAAGCACAGATACGCAGTATTTT.

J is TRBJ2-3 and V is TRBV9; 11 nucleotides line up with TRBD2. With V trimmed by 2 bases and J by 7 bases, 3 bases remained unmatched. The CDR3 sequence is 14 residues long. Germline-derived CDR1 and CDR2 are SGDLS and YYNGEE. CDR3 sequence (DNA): TGTGCCAGCAGCGTTACTAGCGGGGGCCATACGCAGTATTTT. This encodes CASSVTSGGHTQYF.

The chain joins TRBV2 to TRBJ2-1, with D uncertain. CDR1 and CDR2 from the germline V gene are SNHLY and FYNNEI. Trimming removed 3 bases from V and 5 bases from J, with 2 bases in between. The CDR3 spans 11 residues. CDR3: CASSDDNEQFF. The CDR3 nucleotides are TGTGCCAGCAGTGACGACAATGAGCAGTTCTTC. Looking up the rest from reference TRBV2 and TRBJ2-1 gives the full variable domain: EPEVTQTPSHQVTQMGQEVILRCVPISNHLYFYWYRQILGQKVEFLVSFYNNEISEKSEIFDDQFSVERPDGSNFTLKIRSTKLEDSAMYFCASSDDNEQFFGPGTRLTVL.

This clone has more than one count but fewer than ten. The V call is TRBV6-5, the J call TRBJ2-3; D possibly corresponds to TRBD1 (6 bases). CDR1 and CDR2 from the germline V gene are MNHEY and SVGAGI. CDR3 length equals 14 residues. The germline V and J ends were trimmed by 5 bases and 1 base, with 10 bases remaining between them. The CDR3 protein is CASSPNRGTDTQYF. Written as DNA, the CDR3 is TGTGCCAGCAGTCCTAACAGGGGCACAGATACGCAGTATTTT.

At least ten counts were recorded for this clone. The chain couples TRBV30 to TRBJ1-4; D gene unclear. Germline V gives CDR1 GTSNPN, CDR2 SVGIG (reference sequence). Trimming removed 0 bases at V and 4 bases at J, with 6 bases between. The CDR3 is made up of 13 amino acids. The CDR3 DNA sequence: TGTGCCTGGAGTGTGACGGTTAATGAAAAACTGTTTTTT. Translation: CAWSVTVNEKLFF.

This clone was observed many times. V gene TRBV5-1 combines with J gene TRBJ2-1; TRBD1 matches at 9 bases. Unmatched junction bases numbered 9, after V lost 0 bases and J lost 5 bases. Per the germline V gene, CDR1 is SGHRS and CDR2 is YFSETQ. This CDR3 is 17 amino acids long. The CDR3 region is CASSLEVSGQGNNEQFF. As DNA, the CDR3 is TGCGCCAGCAGCTTGGAGGTGTCCGGACAGGGGAACAATGAGCAGTTCTTC.

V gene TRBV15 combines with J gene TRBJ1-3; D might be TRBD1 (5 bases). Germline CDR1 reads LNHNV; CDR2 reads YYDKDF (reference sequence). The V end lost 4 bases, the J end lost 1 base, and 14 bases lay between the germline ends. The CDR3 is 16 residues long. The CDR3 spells CATSKSSDRSGNTIYF. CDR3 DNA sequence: TGTGCCACCAGCAAGAGCTCCGACAGATCTGGAAACACCATATATTTT.

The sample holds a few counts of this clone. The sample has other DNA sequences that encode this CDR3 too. In nucleotides, the CDR3 is TGTGCCAGCAGTCTGGACGGTGGAAACACCATATATTTT. This gives the protein CASSLDGGNTIYF. V is TRBV27 and J is TRBJ1-3; D remains unclear. Trimming removed 5 bases from V and 3 bases from J, with 8 bases in between. This CDR3 region has 13 residues. Germline values: CDR1 MNHEY, CDR2 SMNVEV (reference sequence).

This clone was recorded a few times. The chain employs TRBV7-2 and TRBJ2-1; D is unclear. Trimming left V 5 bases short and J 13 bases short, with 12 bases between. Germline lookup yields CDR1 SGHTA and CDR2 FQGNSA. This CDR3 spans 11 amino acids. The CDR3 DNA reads TGTGCCAGCAGCCAAAACTTAAACCAGTTCTTC. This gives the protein CASSQNLNQFF. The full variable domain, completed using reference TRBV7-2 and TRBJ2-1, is GAGVSQSPSNKVTEKGKDVELRCDPISGHTALYWYRQSLGQGLEFLIYFQGNSAPDKSGLPSDRFSAERTGGSVSTLTIQRTQQEDSAVYLCASSQNLNQFFGPGTRLTVL.

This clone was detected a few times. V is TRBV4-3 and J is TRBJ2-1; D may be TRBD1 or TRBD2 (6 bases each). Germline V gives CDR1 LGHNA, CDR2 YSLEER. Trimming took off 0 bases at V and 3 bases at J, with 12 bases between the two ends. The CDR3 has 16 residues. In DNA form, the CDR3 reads TGCGCCAGCAGCCAAGATGGGGGGCTCAACTACAATGAGCAGTTCTTC. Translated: CASSQDGGLNYNEQFF.

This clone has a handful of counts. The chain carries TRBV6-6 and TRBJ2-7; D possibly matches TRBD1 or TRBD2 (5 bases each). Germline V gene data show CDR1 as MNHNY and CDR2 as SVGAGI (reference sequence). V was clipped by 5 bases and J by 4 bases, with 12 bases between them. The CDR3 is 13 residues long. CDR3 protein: CASSGRGPYEQYF. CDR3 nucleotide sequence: TGTGCCAGCAGTGGACGGGGACCTTACGAGCAGTACTTC.

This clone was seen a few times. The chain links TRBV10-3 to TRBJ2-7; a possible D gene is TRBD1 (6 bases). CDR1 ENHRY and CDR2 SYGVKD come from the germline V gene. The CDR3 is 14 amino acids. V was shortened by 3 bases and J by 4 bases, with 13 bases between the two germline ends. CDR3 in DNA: TGTGCCATCAGTGATATACAGGGCCCTTACGAGCAGTACGTC. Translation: CAISDIQGPYEQYV.

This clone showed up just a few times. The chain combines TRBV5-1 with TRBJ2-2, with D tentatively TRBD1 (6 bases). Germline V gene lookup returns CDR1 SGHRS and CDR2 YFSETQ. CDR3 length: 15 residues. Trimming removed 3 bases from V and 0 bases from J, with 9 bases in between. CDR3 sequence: CASSSYRANTGELFF. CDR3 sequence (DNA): TGCGCCAGCAGCTCGTACAGGGCGAACACCGGGGAGCTGTTTTTT.

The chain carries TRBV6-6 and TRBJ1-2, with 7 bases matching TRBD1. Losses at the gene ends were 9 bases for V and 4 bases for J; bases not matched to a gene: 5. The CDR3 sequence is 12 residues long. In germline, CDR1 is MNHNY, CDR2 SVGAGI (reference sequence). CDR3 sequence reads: CASRRDSYGYTF. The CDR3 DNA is TGTGCCAGTAGACGGGACAGCTATGGCTACACCTTC.

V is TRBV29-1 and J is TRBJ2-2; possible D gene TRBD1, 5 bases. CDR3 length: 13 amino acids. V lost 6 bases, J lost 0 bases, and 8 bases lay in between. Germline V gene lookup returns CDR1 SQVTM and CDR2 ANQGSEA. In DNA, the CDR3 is TGCAGCGTGACAGAGACGAACACCGGGGAGCTGTTTTTT. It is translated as CSVTETNTGELFF.

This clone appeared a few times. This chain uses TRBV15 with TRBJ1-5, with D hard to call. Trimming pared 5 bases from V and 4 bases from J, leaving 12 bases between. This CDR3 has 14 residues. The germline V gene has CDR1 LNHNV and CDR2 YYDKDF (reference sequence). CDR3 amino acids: CATSVGTSNQPQHF. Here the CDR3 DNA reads TGTGCCACCAGCGTTGGCACTTCGAATCAGCCCCAGCATTTT.

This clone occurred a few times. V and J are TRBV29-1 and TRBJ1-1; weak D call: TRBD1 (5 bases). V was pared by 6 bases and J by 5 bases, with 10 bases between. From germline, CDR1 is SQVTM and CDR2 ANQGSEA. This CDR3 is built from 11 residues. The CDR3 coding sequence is TGCAGCGTGGGACGGGGGACTGAAGCTTTCTTT. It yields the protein CSVGRGTEAFF.

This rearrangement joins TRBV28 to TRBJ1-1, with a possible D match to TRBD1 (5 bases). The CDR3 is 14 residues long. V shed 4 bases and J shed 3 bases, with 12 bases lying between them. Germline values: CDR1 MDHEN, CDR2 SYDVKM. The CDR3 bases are TGTGCCAGCAGTTCCAGGGTGGGGTACACTGAAGCTTTCTTT. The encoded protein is CASSSRVGYTEAFF.

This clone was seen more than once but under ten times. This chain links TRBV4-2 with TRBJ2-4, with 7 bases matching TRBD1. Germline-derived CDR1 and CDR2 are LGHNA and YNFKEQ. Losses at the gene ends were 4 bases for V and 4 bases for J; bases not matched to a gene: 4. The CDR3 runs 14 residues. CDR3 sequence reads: CASSPTGAKNIQYF. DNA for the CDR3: TGTGCCAGCAGCCCCACAGGGGCTAAAAACATTCAGTACTTC.

The CDR3 nucleotides are TGTGCCAGCAGCTTAACTAACTACATGACCTTC. Amino acid sequence: CASSLTNYMTF. The rearrangement links TRBV7-9 to TRBJ1-2, with D uncertain. This CDR3 is built from 11 residues. Between the trimmed V and J ends, which lost 2 bases and 14 bases, there was a span of 12 bases. Germline V gene data show CDR1 as SEHNR and CDR2 as FQNEAQ (reference sequence). The variable domain in full, with the rest retrieved from reference TRBV7-9 and TRBJ1-2, is DTGVSQNPRHKITKRGQNVTFRCDPISEHNRLYWYRQTLGQGPEFLTYFQNEAQLEKSRLLSDRFSAERPKGSFSTLEIQRTEQGDSAMYLCASSLTNYMTFGSGTRLTVV.

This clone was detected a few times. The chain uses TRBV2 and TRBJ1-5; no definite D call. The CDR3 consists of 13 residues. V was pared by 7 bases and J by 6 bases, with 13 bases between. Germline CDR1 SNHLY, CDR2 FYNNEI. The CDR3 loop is CASNLQSPQPQHF. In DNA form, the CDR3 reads TGTGCCAGCAACCTCCAGAGCCCTCAGCCCCAGCATTTT. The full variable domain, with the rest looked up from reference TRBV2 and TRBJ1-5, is EPEVTQTPSHQVTQMGQEVILRCVPISNHLYFYWYRQILGQKVEFLVSFYNNEISEKSEIFDDQFSVERPDGSNFTLKIRSTKLEDSAMYFCASNLQSPQPQHFGDGTRLSIL.

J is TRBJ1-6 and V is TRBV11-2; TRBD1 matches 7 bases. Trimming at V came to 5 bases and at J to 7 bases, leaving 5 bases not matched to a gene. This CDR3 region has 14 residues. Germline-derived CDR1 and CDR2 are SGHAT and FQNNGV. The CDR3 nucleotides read TGTGCCAGCAGCCACGGGACAGTCAATTCACCCCTCCACTTT. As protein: CASSHGTVNSPLHF.